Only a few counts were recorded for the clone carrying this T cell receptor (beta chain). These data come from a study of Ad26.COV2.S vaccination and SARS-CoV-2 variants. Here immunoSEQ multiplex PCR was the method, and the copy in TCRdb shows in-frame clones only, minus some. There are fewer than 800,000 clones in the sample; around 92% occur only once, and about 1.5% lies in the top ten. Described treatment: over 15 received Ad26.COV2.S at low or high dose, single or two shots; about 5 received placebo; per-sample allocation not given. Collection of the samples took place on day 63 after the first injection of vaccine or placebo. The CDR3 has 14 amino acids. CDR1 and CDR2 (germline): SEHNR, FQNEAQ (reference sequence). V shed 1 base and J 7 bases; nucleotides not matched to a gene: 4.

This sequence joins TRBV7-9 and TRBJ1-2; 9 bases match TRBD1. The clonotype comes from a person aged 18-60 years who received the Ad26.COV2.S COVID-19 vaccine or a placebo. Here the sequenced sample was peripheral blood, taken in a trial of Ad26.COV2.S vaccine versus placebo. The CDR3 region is CASSLGRTGVGYTF. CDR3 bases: TGTGCCAGCAGCTTAGGGAGGACAGGGGTTGGCTACACCTTC.